This TCR beta chain was sequenced for a study of CD8 T cells in ankylosing spondylitis. Whole-study findings and limits: A motif in TCR beta, a set of under ten highly homologous variants, appeared characteristic of ankylosing spondylitis blood. The authors reported significant enrichment of disease-linked clones in matched ankylosing spondylitis synovial fluid. A subset of motif variants has previously been described in the synovial fluid and blood of reactive arthritis.

TCR beta libraries were made by quantitative 5'-RACE with molecular barcodes. MiXCR, run by TCRdb on the 5' RACE reads, gives a single entry per CDR3 protein. The sample lists about 220,000 distinct CDR3 sequences; around 7.9% were seen once. The V and J ends lost 0 bases and 6 bases respectively, with 14 bases between them. The V gene's germline CDR1 is MNHEY and CDR2 SVGEGT. This CDR3 region has 15 residues. This clonotype was detected only a few times. The antigen remains undetermined. V gene TRBV6-2 or TRBV6-3 combines with J gene TRBJ1-1, with D tentatively TRBD1 (6 bases). This receptor was taken from a male donor with ankylosing spondylitis. Sequences were obtained from blood, either unsorted or a sorted T cell fraction (not recorded which). The chain's CDR3 is CASSYSGRGGAEAFF. CDR3 DNA sequence: TGTGCCAGCAGTTACTCCGGCAGGGGTGGGGCTGAAGCTTTCTTT.